This T cell receptor beta chain was captured in a study of T cell responses to AZD1222 COVID-19 vaccine. The study, taken as a whole, reports: Nearly half of spike-specific TCRs reportedly go after variant regions that carry no mutations. Spike was spanned by vaccine-associated CD4 TCRs, with dominance at 160-218 and 743-854. Compared with day 0, the breadth and depth of the Spike-specific TCR repertoire rose significantly after two doses of AZD1222.

Looked up from germline, CDR1 is MGHRA and CDR2 is YSYEKL. The germline V and J ends were trimmed by 0 bases and 6 bases, with 9 bases remaining between them. The CDR3 contains 14 residues. In regard to this clone: Antigen unknown.

TCRdb keeps only in-frame clones here, not all; method: immunoSEQ multiplex PCR. The repertoire holds 100,000 or so clones, 82% seen once, with 5% in the top ten. This TCR was recovered from an adult in good health. The specimen was peripheral blood, collected on day 0 of AZD1222 vaccination. This chain uses TRBV4-1 with TRBJ1-5, with D unclear. DNA of the CDR3: TGCGCCAGCAGCCAAGAGCCGGGCACTCAGCCCCAGCATTTT. This encodes CASSQEPGTQPQHF.